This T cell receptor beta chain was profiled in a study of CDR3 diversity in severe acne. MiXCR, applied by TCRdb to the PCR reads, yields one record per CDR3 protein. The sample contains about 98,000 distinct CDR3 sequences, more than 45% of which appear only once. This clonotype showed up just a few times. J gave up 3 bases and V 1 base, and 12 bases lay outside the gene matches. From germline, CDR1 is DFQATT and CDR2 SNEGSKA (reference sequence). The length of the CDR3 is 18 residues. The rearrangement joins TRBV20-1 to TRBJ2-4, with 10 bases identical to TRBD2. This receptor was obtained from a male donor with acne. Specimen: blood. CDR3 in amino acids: CSARGSLAGGIGKNIQYF. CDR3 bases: TGCAGTGCTAGAGGAAGTTTAGCGGGAGGTATAGGCAAAAACATTCAGTACTTC.